A single sample gave rise to the 2 T cell receptor beta chains below, sequenced in a study of T cell repertoires in cytomegalovirus infection. TCRdb recomputed calls from the reads with MiXCR, one row per CDR3 protein. The table shows 250,000 to 300,000 distinct CDR3 sequences, with 8% to 9.5% occurring only once. Source material: PBMCs. These receptors all stem from a human donor in good health (CMV status not recorded). Some clones in this sample may be carry-over from other donors' samples.

In its sample, this clonotype was seen a few times. The rearrangement uses TRBV19 and TRBJ1-5; D remains ambiguous. Looked up from germline, CDR1 is LNHDA and CDR2 is SQIVND (reference sequence). This CDR3 has 15 residues. V dropped 3 bases and J dropped 0 bases, with 9 bases sitting between them. The CDR3 nucleotides are TGTGCCAGTAGTATTCGTCTGTCTAGCAATCAGCCCCAGCATTTT. Translation: CASSIRLSSNQPQHF.

This chain links TRBV6-4 with TRBJ2-3; D gene uncertain. This CDR3 is 13 amino acids long. V was pared by 4 bases and J by 4 bases, with 9 bases between. Per the germline V gene, CDR1 is MRHNA and CDR2 is SNTAGT. CDR3 DNA: TGTGCCAGCAGTGCTAAACCGGCAGATACGCAGTATTTT. Residues: CASSAKPADTQYF.